This T cell receptor beta chain came from a study of shared clonotypes between healthy human individuals. V lost 7 bases to trimming and J lost 7 bases, with 13 bases between them. The germline V gene encodes CDR1 MNHNY and CDR2 SVGAGI (reference sequence). The length of the CDR3 is 12 residues. The genomic DNA of each subset was split evenly across several immunoSEQ plates. Ten immunoSEQ deep assay plates were used by the authors to sequence unsorted PBMC DNA. The protocol was immunoSEQ multiplex PCR, while the TCRdb copy is restricted to in-frame clones and leaves out a portion. The sample consists of hundreds of thousands of clones, about 80% of them appearing once. The sample holds one count of this clone.

The sequencing input was PBMCs. The source of this sequence is a woman aged 40 to 49 in good health. Some clones in this sample may be carry-over from other donors' samples. V and J are TRBV6-6 and TRBJ1-2; the D gene is possibly TRBD1 (5 bases). CDR3 sequence: CASTSMRGGYTF. The CDR3 coding sequence is TGTGCCAGCACAAGTATGAGGGGTGGCTACACCTTC.